Given below is one T cell receptor beta chain in context. These data come from a study of blood T cell repertoires in COVID-19. Study at large: Acute and convalescent COVID-19 specimens originated in the United States, Italy and Spain.

This CDR3 contains 14 residues. After removal of 7 bases from V and 6 bases from J, the junction contained 7 bases not matched to a gene. CDR1 and CDR2 (germline): MNHEY, SVGAGI. Per the authors' pipeline: The authors estimated nucleated cell counts from reference gene primer amplification. Profiling relied on immunoSEQ multiplex PCR, and the TCRdb table lists in-frame clones only, not all of them. V and J calls and clone size come straight from that table; D and trimming were deduced from the DNA. Of 200,000 to 250,000 clones in the sample, 70% to 90% were seen once. The J gene is TRBJ2-2, the V gene TRBV6-5; 8 bases line up with TRBD2. Sequenced sample: peripheral blood. The TCR sequence derives from a woman aged 18-29 years who had recovered from COVID-19. CDR3 residues: CASMTSSGSGELFF. The CDR3, as DNA: TGTGCCAGCATGACCTCTAGCGGGTCCGGGGAGCTGTTTTTT.